The 26 T cell receptor beta chains below were found in one sample sequenced in a study of CD8 T cells in Susac syndrome. A quantity of roughly 0.5 to 1 ug RNA underwent reverse transcription using random hexamers. TCRdb reprocessed the immunoSEQ multiplex PCR reads with MiXCR, giving one entry per CDR3 protein. The data contain roughly 140,000 distinct CDR3 sequences, over 85% of them singletons. Sequences were obtained from CD8+ T cells from PBMCs. The source is a human donor with multiple sclerosis.

This chain links TRBV12-5 with TRBJ1-2; no reliable D call. The CDR3 is made up of 11 amino acids. V dropped 3 bases and J dropped 4 bases, with 3 bases sitting between them. The germline gives CDR1 LGHNT, CDR2 FRNRAP. CDR3 sequence reads: CASGFPYGYTF. The CDR3 DNA is TGTGCTAGTGGTTTCCCCTATGGCTACACCTTC.

This rearrangement joins TRBV28 to TRBJ2-5; D possibly corresponds to TRBD1 (6 bases). V dropped 1 base and J dropped 5 bases, with 11 bases sitting between them. Looked up from germline, CDR1 is MDHEN and CDR2 is SYDVKM. The CDR3 totals 14 residues. The DNA of the CDR3 is TGTGCCAGCAGTTTATCCAGGGGCCGGGAGACCCAGTACTTC. It yields the protein CASSLSRGRETQYF.

This chain connects TRBV7-9 to TRBJ2-3, with 10 bases that match TRBD1. V lost 5 bases to trimming and J lost 3 bases; unmatched junction nucleotides: 14. This CDR3 spans 18 amino acids. Germline V gene data show CDR1 as SEHNR and CDR2 as FQNEAQ (reference sequence). Written as DNA, the CDR3 is TGTGCCAGCAGCCCCTCCCTCGGGACAGGGGCCGGGACAGATACGCAGTATTTT. This translates into CASSPSLGTGAGTDTQYF.

This rearrangement joins TRBV30 to TRBJ1-4; TRBD1 is a possible D gene (6 bases). CDR1 and CDR2 from the germline V gene are GTSNPN and SVGIG (reference sequence). V was pared by 0 bases and J by 7 bases, with 15 bases between. There are 15 residues in the CDR3. CDR3 region: CAWSVPQGTGEKLFF. The CDR3 DNA is TGTGCCTGGAGTGTCCCACAGGGAACGGGTGAAAAACTGTTTTTT.

This sequence joins TRBV30 and TRBJ1-1; 7 bases align to TRBD1. This CDR3 has 14 residues. Losses at the gene ends were 3 bases for V and 6 bases for J; bases not matched to a gene: 10. Germline-derived CDR1 and CDR2 are GTSNPN and SVGIG (reference sequence). The CDR3 DNA sequence: TGTGCCTGGAGAGAACAGGGGTTTTTACCTGAAGCTTTCTTT. Translation: CAWREQGFLPEAFF.

V usage is TRBV12-3 or TRBV12-4 and J usage is TRBJ2-7; D remains unclear. The CDR3 sequence is 15 residues long. The ends were cut back, 6 bases at V and 3 bases at J, with 18 bases in the middle. The CDR3 DNA reads as TGTGCCAGCAGCCTAGGCCCCCCGACGGGCTACGAGCAGTACTTC. This translates into CASSLGPPTGYEQYF.

V usage is TRBV9 and J usage is TRBJ1-1; D might be TRBD1 (6 bases). Germline assignment: CDR1 SGDLS and CDR2 YYNGEE. The CDR3 totals 14 residues. Trimming pared 5 bases from V and 2 bases from J, leaving 13 bases between. The CDR3 nucleotides are TGTGCCAGCAGTGGACAGAAGGGAAACACTGAAGCTTTCTTT. It translates to CASSGQKGNTEAFF.

This chain joins TRBV5-1 and TRBJ2-7, with D tentatively TRBD1 (5 bases). Deletions cut 4 bases from V and 0 bases from J, with 8 bases between. The germline V gene has CDR1 SGHRS and CDR2 YFSETQ. This CDR3 has 13 amino acids. DNA for the CDR3: TGCGCCAGCAGCGGGGCCGTCTCCTACGAGCAGTACTTC. Protein sequence: CASSGAVSYEQYF.

The chain carries TRBV6-4 and TRBJ2-6; tentative D call: TRBD1 (5 bases). CDR1 MRHNA and CDR2 SNTAGT come from the germline V gene. V dropped 6 bases and J dropped 4 bases, with 13 bases sitting between them. The CDR3 totals 15 residues. The CDR3 loop is CASRPQGIGANVLTF. Written as DNA, the CDR3 is TGTGCCAGCAGACCCCAGGGAATCGGGGCCAACGTCCTGACTTTC.

The chain combines TRBV7-3 with TRBJ2-3; TRBD2 agrees at 7 bases. V shed 6 bases and J 3 bases; nucleotides not matched to a gene: 9. The CDR3 extends over 15 amino acids. CDR1 SGHTA and CDR2 FQGTGA come from the germline V gene. The CDR3: CASSSPGRGTDTQYF. CDR3 in DNA: TGTGCCAGCAGTTCACCAGGGAGGGGAACAGATACGCAGTATTTT.

The chain carries TRBV7-9 and TRBJ2-7; TRBD1 might be the D (6 bases). The CDR3 is 12 amino acids. Trimming pared 1 base from V and 6 bases from J, leaving 7 bases between. Germline V gene data show CDR1 as SEHNR and CDR2 as FQNEAQ (reference sequence). In DNA, the CDR3 is TGTGCCAGCAGCTTAGGGGGGCGCGAGCAGTACTTC. Translated, it gives CASSLGGREQYF.

The V call is TRBV27, the J call TRBJ2-3, with a possible D match to TRBD1 (5 bases). CDR3 length: 12 residues. The V and J ends lost 3 bases and 10 bases respectively, with 11 bases between them. Germline V lookup: CDR1 MNHEY, CDR2 SMNVEV (reference sequence). CDR3 DNA sequence: TGTGCCAGCAGTTTGGTAGGGGATCCGCAGTATTTT. As protein: CASSLVGDPQYF.

The rearrangement uses TRBV27 and TRBJ1-5, with D maybe TRBD1 (5 bases). CDR3 size: 14 residues. The germline V gene encodes CDR1 MNHEY and CDR2 SMNVEV (reference sequence). V lost 8 bases to trimming and J lost 3 bases, with 14 bases between them. The CDR3 DNA follows: TGTGCCAGCGCTCAAGACAGATTCAATCAGCCCCAGCATTTT. Translation gives CASAQDRFNQPQHF.

The chain has TRBV9 and TRBJ2-1, with no clear D. This CDR3 has 13 residues. The V end lost 7 bases, the J end lost 10 bases, and 18 bases lay between the germline ends. Germline V gene data show CDR1 as SGDLS and CDR2 as YYNGEE. The CDR3 DNA reads as TGTGCCAGCGCGGCCGCCACACACACCGAGCAGTTCTTC. This gives the protein CASAAATHTEQFF.

The rearrangement links TRBV7-9 to TRBJ2-1, with 7 bases aligning to TRBD2. Germline CDR1 is SEHNR and CDR2 is FQNEAQ (reference sequence). The V and J ends lost 1 base and 8 bases, in that order; junction bases with no gene match: 5. The CDR3 is 14 amino acids. The CDR3 bases are TGTGCCAGCAGCTTAGAGACTAGCATCGATGAGCAGTTCTTC. The encoded protein is CASSLETSIDEQFF. Together with reference TRBV7-9 and TRBJ2-1, the CDR3 gives the full variable domain: DTGVSQNPRHKITKRGQNVTFRCDPISEHNRLYWYRQTLGQGPEFLTYFQNEAQLEKSRLLSDRFSAERPKGSFSTLEIQRTEQGDSAMYLCASSLETSIDEQFFGPGTRLTVL.

The chain links TRBV9 to TRBJ2-3; D remains unclear. V lost 2 bases, J lost 2 bases, and 12 bases lay in between. Germline assignment: CDR1 SGDLS and CDR2 YYNGEE. The CDR3 length is 15 residues. The CDR3 loop is CASSVRHATTDTQYF. In DNA, the CDR3 is TGTGCCAGCAGCGTGAGACACGCCACCACAGATACGCAGTATTTT.

The chain couples TRBV15 to TRBJ2-3, with 11 bases fitting TRBD2. This CDR3 contains 15 residues. Per germline, CDR1 LNHNV and CDR2 YYDKDF (reference sequence). The V segment lost 0 bases and the J segment 6 bases; nucleotides outside the gene matches: 2. The DNA for the CDR3 is TGTGCCACCAGCAGAGATAGCGGGGGGGCCGATACGCAGTATTTT. It codes for CATSRDSGGADTQYF. The full variable domain, rest sourced from reference TRBV15 and TRBJ2-3, is DAMVIQNPRYQVTQFGKPVTLSCSQTLNHNVMYWYQQKSSQAPKLLFHYYDKDFNNEADTPDNFQSRRPNTSFCFLDIRSPGLGDTAMYLCATSRDSGGADTQYFGPGTRLTVL.

This clonotype was detected only once. The chain joins TRBV5-1 to TRBJ1-1, with D perhaps matching TRBD1 (5 bases). The CDR3 length is 13 residues. CDR1 SGHRS and CDR2 YFSETQ come from the germline V gene. V shed 0 bases and J shed 7 bases, with 10 bases lying between them. In nucleotides, the CDR3 is TGCGCCAGCAGCTTGGCGACAGCGCATGAAGCTTTCTTT. It codes for CASSLATAHEAFF. The whole variable domain, filled in from reference TRBV5-1 and TRBJ1-1, reads KAGVTQTPRYLIKTRGQQVTLSCSPISGHRSVSWYQQTPGQGLQFLFEYFSETQRNKGNFPGRFSGRQFSNSRSEMNVSTLELGDSALYLCASSLATAHEAFFGQGTRLTVV.

CDR3 loop: CAWIPGGGSNYGYTF. The CDR3 nucleotides are TGTGCCTGGATCCCCGGTGGAGGGAGTAACTATGGCTACACCTTC. The chain combines TRBV30 with TRBJ1-2; D ambiguous. Germline CDR1 is GTSNPN and CDR2 is SVGIG (reference sequence). The ends were cut back, 4 bases at V and 1 base at J, with 16 bases in the middle. The CDR3 covers 15 residues.

This clonotype was seen once. The chain is built from TRBV13 and TRBJ2-7; D is unclear. Trimming stripped 5 bases from V and 3 bases from J, with 14 bases between. The CDR3 contains 14 residues. CDR1 and CDR2 (germline): PRHDT, FYEKMQ (reference sequence). CDR3 in amino acids: CASSPGPVGYEQYF. The DNA of the CDR3 is TGTGCCAGCAGCCCCGGGCCCGTGGGCTACGAGCAGTACTTC.

This chain uses TRBV14 with TRBJ2-5; TRBD1 or TRBD2 may be the D gene (5 bases each). Trimming removed 5 bases at V and 5 bases at J, with 9 bases between. CDR1 is SGHDN and CDR2 is FVKESK in the germline V gene. The CDR3 contains 12 residues. The CDR3 DNA sequence: TGTGCCAGCAGCTTTCGGGGCGAGACCCAGTACTTC. It translates to CASSFRGETQYF. Based on the CDR3 plus reference TRBV14 and TRBJ2-5, the full variable domain is EAGVTQFPSHSVIEKGQTVTLRCDPISGHDNLYWYRRVMGKEIKFLLHFVKESKQDESGMPNNRFLAERTGGTYSTLKVQPAELEDSGVYFCASSFRGETQYFGPGTRLLVL.

Regarding this clonotype: The junction differs from germline at one of its ends, possibly a read error. The genes are TRBV7-7 and TRBJ1-2, with D perhaps matching TRBD1 (5 bases). The germline gives CDR1 SSHAT, CDR2 FNYEAQ (reference sequence). The CDR3 is 15 amino acids. CDR3 region: CASSPSWDGEGGYTF. The CDR3 DNA reads as TGTGCTAGCAGCCCCTCTTGGGACGGGGAAGGTGGCTACACCTTC.

The chain uses TRBV29-1 and TRBJ1-1; a possible D gene is TRBD1 (5 bases). The CDR3 extends over 13 amino acids. V lost 7 bases and J 5 bases, leaving 17 bases between the germline ends. The germline gives CDR1 SQVTM, CDR2 ANQGSEA. The CDR3 DNA is TGCAGCGCTGCCGGAGGGAGGGGAACTGAAGCTTTCTTT. Translation: CSAAGGRGTEAFF.

The gene calls are TRBV5-1 and TRBJ1-2, with D unresolved. The germline V gene has CDR1 SGHRS and CDR2 YFSETQ. CDR3 size: 12 residues. The germline V and J ends were trimmed by 1 base and 10 bases, with 11 bases remaining between them. CDR3 sequence reads: CASSLSAANYTF. In DNA, the CDR3 is TGCGCCAGCAGCTTGTCGGCGGCGAACTACACCTTC.

V usage is TRBV29-1 and J usage is TRBJ2-7; unclear D gene. This CDR3 has 12 amino acids. V was pared by 3 bases and J by 2 bases, with 8 bases between. The V gene's germline CDR1 is SQVTM and CDR2 ANQGSEA. The CDR3 bases are TGCAGCGTTGAGGGATCAGCCTACGAGCAGTACTTC. It specifies CSVEGSAYEQYF.

The V gene is TRBV27, the J gene TRBJ1-2, with TRBD1 identical over 7 bases. The junction had 19 bases not matched to a gene; V was cut back by 5 bases and J by 7 bases. The V gene's germline CDR1 is MNHEY and CDR2 SMNVEV (reference sequence). This CDR3 region has 17 residues. The CDR3 reads CASSHLPRQGEEVGYTF. The CDR3 DNA follows: TGTGCCAGCAGTCATCTGCCGCGACAGGGAGAGGAGGTTGGCTACACCTTC.